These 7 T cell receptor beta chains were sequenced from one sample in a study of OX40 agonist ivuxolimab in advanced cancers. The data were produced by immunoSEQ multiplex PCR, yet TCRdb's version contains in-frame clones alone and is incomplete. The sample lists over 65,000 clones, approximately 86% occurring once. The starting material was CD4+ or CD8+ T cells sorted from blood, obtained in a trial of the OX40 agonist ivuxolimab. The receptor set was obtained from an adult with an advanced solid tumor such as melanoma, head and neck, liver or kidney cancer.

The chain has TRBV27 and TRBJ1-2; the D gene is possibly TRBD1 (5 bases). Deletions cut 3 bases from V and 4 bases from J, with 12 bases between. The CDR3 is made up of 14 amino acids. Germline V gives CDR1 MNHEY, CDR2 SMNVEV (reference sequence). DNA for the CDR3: TGTGCCAGCAGTTTGAGCAGGGACTCCTATGGCTACACCTTC. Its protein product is CASSLSRDSYGYTF.

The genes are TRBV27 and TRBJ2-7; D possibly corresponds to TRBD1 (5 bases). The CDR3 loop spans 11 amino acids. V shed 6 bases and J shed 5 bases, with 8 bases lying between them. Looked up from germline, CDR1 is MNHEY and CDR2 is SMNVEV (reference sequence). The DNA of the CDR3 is TGTGCCAGCAGCCTGGGGCACGAGCAGTACTTC. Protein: CASSLGHEQYF.

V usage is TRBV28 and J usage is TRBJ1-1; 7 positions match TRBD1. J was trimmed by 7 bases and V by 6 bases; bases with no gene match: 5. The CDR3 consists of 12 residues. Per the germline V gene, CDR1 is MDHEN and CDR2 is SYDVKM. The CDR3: CASSTGTVEAFF. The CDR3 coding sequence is TGTGCCAGCAGCACCGGGACAGTTGAAGCTTTCTTT.

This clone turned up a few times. CDR3 sequence: CASTQGGRVMGTDTQYF. The CDR3 coding sequence is TGCGCCAGCACCCAGGGCGGGAGGGTGATGGGCACAGATACGCAGTATTTT. The chain has TRBV10-2 and TRBJ2-3, with 9 bases that match TRBD2. Germline V CDR1 and CDR2: WSHSY, SAAADI. Trimming removed 7 bases from V and 1 base from J; junction bases left unmatched: 12. The CDR3 runs 17 residues.

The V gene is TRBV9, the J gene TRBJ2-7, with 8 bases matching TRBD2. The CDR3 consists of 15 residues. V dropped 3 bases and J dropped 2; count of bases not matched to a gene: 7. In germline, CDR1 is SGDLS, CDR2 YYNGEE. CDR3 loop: CASSETPGGPYEQYF. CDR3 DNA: TGTGCCAGCAGCGAAACTCCGGGAGGGCCCTACGAGCAGTACTTC.

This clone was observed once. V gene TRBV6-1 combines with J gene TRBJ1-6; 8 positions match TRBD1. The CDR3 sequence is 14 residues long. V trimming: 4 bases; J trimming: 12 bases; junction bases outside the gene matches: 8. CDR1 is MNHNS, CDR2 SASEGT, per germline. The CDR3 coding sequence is TGTGCCAGCAGTGCTGCAGGGGGCGTTAAACCCCTCCACTTT. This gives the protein CASSAAGGVKPLHF.

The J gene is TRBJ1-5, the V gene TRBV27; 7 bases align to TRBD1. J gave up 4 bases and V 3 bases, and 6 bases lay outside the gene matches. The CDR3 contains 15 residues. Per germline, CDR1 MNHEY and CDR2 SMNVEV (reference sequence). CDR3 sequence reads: CASSLAQGPNQPQHF. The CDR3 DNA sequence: TGTGCCAGCAGTTTGGCACAGGGGCCGAATCAGCCCCAGCATTTT.